A single sample is the source of the 19 T cell receptor beta chains below, sequenced in a study of T-cell memory formation after mild COVID-19. TCRdb re-derived calls from the 5' RACE reads in MiXCR, one entry per CDR3 protein. This table holds approximately 240,000 distinct CDR3 sequences, approximately 16% found once. Sequenced: PBMCs or a T cell subset sorted from them (not recorded which). Source of these receptors: a man between 18 and 35 years old who had mild COVID-19 (a few samples of this study predate the infection). Cell type and time point are not known.

The table lists this clonotype with a few counts. The chain carries TRBV24-1 and TRBJ1-1; no definite D call. There are 13 residues in the CDR3. V lost 5 bases to trimming and J lost 5 bases, with 11 bases between them. Germline V gene data show CDR1 as KGHDR and CDR2 as SFDVKD. As DNA, the CDR3 is TGTGCCACCAGTGCTCGCCCGGGGACTGAAGCTTTCTTT. Its protein is CATSARPGTEAFF.

Details on this clonotype: A much bigger clone sits one base away, suggesting this may be a read error. This rearrangement joins TRBV7-8 to TRBJ1-1; no definite D call. CDR3 length: 13 amino acids. The V end lost 0 bases, the J end lost 3 bases, and 5 bases lay between the germline ends. Germline values: CDR1 SGHVS, CDR2 FQNEAQ. CDR3 residues: CASSLAGHTEAFF. For the CDR3, the DNA is TGTGCCAGCAGCTTAGCAGGGCACACTGAAGCTTTCTTT.

This clonotype appeared a few times. The genes are TRBV5-6 and TRBJ2-4; D may match TRBD1 or TRBD2 (6 bases each). Germline V CDR1 and CDR2: SGHDT, YYEEEE. Trimming removed 4 bases at V and 9 bases at J, with 20 bases between. CDR3 length: 15 amino acids. The DNA of the CDR3 is TGTGCCAGCAGCCCAGGACTACTCGGAGGGGGCATTCAGTACTTC. Translation: CASSPGLLGGGIQYF.

This clonotype occurred a few times. The chain recombines TRBV7-9 with TRBJ2-2, with a possible D match to TRBD1 (5 bases). Germline assignment: CDR1 SEHNR and CDR2 FQNEAQ (reference sequence). The CDR3 sequence is 13 residues long. V was cut by 3 bases and J by 6 bases, with 8 bases left in between. The CDR3 DNA is TGTGCCAGCAGCTTCTTAGGGGCCGGGGAGCTGTTTTTT. This translates into CASSFLGAGELFF.

This clonotype appeared a few times. This chain uses TRBV7-2 with TRBJ2-1; possibly TRBD1 for D (6 bases). The CDR3 runs 15 residues. The V and J ends lost 3 bases and 7 bases respectively, with 16 bases between them. Germline CDR1 SGHTA, CDR2 FQGNSA. CDR3 in amino acids: CASSLSAGVINEQFF. The CDR3 DNA is TGTGCCAGCAGCTTGAGTGCAGGGGTTATAAATGAGCAGTTCTTC.

This clonotype was found a few times. The rearrangement joins TRBV12-3 or TRBV12-4 to TRBJ2-1, with 9 bases that match TRBD2. The CDR3 consists of 17 residues. J was trimmed by 0 bases and V by 3 bases; bases with no gene match: 6. Here the CDR3 reads CASSFDRGGASYNEQFF. The DNA for the CDR3 is TGTGCCAGCAGTTTCGACCGCGGGGGGGCCTCCTACAATGAGCAGTTCTTC.

There are many counts of this clonotype. This chain joins TRBV7-8 and TRBJ2-3; 7 bases fit TRBD2. Germline loops: CDR1 SGHVS, CDR2 FQNEAQ. V lost 0 bases and J lost 2; bases outside the gene matches: 2. CDR3 length: 15 residues. CDR3 coding DNA: TGTGCCAGCAGCTTAGCGAGGGACTACACAGATACGCAGTATTTT. Translation gives CASSLARDYTDTQYF. Variable domain in full (rest from reference TRBV7-8 and TRBJ2-3): GAGVSQSPRYKVAKRGQDVALRCDPISGHVSLFWYQQALGQGPEFLTYFQNEAQLDKSGLPSDRFFAERPEGSVSTLKIQRTQQEDSAVYLCASSLARDYTDTQYFGPGTRLTVL.

This clonotype has only a few counts. The chain's CDR3 is CASSIVRPNTEAFF. Here the CDR3 DNA reads TGTGCCAGTAGTATTGTCAGGCCGAACACTGAAGCTTTCTTT. The V and J genes are TRBV19 and TRBJ1-1; D is uncertain. The V gene's germline CDR1 is LNHDA and CDR2 SQIVND (reference sequence). The CDR3 extends over 14 amino acids. The V end was cut by 3 bases, the J end by 1 base, with 9 bases between. Supplemented by reference TRBV19 and TRBJ1-1, the full variable domain reads DGGITQSPKYLFRKEGQNVTLSCEQNLNHDAMYWYRQDPGQGLRLIYYSQIVNDFQKGDIAEGYSVSREKKESFPLTVTSAQKNPTAFYLCASSIVRPNTEAFFGQGTRLTVV.

The rearrangement links TRBV24-1 to TRBJ1-4, with TRBD1 identical over 9 bases. Trimming cost V 4 bases and J 7 bases; bases outside gene matches: 3. This CDR3 is built from 14 residues. Germline lookup yields CDR1 KGHDR and CDR2 SFDVKD. The CDR3 sequence: CATSETGGGEKLFF. For the CDR3, the DNA is TGTGCCACCAGTGAAACAGGGGGCGGTGAAAAACTGTTTTTT.

This clonotype was observed a handful of times. This sequence joins TRBV11-2 and TRBJ2-3, with D unresolved. This CDR3 has 14 residues. Trimming pared 1 base from V and 4 bases from J, leaving 9 bases between. Germline V gene lookup returns CDR1 SGHAT and CDR2 FQNNGV. CDR3 sequence (DNA): TGTGCCAGCAGCTTAGGGATCGGAGCAGATACGCAGTATTTT. This translates into CASSLGIGADTQYF.

The rearrangement uses TRBV28 and TRBJ2-7; TRBD1 is a possible D gene (6 bases). This CDR3 has 15 amino acids. The V gene's germline CDR1 is MDHEN and CDR2 SYDVKM. V was clipped by 3 bases and J by 3 bases, with 15 bases between them. The CDR3 nucleotides are TGTGCCAGCAGTTTGGCCTCGGGACACAACTACGAGCAGTACGTC. Translation gives CASSLASGHNYEQYV.

This chain uses TRBV5-1 with TRBJ2-1, with D perhaps matching TRBD1 (6 bases). From germline, CDR1 is SGHRS and CDR2 YFSETQ. V lost 3 bases to trimming and J lost 2 bases, with 12 bases between them. The CDR3 has 15 amino acids. The CDR3 DNA follows: TGCGCCAGCAGCTGGACAGAGAAGGCCTACAATGAGCAGTTCTTC. This gives the protein CASSWTEKAYNEQFF.

This chain connects TRBV27 to TRBJ1-1; no definite D call. This CDR3 spans 12 amino acids. V was cut by 0 bases and J by 4 bases, with 3 bases left in between. Germline values: CDR1 MNHEY, CDR2 SMNVEV (reference sequence). CDR3: CASSLSGTEAFF. The CDR3 region has the DNA TGTGCCAGCAGTTTATCGGGCACTGAAGCTTTCTTT.

The chain couples TRBV7-2 to TRBJ2-5; D might be TRBD1 (6 bases). The CDR3 loop spans 16 amino acids. V shed 5 bases and J shed 2 bases, with 18 bases lying between them. The germline V gene encodes CDR1 SGHTA and CDR2 FQGNSA. In DNA, the CDR3 is TGTGCCAGCAGCGTTAAACCGGGACACTATCAAGAGACCCAGTACTTC. It encodes CASSVKPGHYQETQYF.

V and J are TRBV6-2 or TRBV6-3 and TRBJ1-5; the D gene is possibly TRBD1 (5 bases). Trimming shortened V by 6 bases and J by 5 bases, and 14 bases separated the two germline ends. Germline V gene lookup returns CDR1 MNHEY and CDR2 SVGEGT. CDR3 size: 14 residues. The DNA for the CDR3 is TGTGCCAGCAGCTTGATGGGGGTTCATCAGCCCCAGCATTTT. Protein: CASSLMGVHQPQHF.

Details on this clonotype: Germline is not matched at one junction end, which may reflect a read error. J is TRBJ2-1 and V is TRBV2; TRBD1 matches 11 bases. CDR1 and CDR2 from the germline V gene are SNHLY and FYNNEI. The CDR3 sequence is 15 residues long. The CDR3 region is CASSGQGARYNEQFF. For the CDR3, the DNA is TGTGCCAGTAGTGGACAGGGGGCGCGGTACAATGAGCAGTTCTTC.

The sample holds a few counts of this clonotype. V gene TRBV20-1 combines with J gene TRBJ2-4; D perhaps matches TRBD2 (5 bases). This CDR3 is 12 amino acids long. Germline loops: CDR1 DFQATT, CDR2 SNEGSKA (reference sequence). Trimming left V 6 bases short and J 9 bases short, with 15 bases between. CDR3 sequence: CSAGPGDLIQYF. CDR3 nucleotides: TGCAGTGCCGGCCCCGGGGATCTCATTCAGTACTTC.

This clonotype was found a few times. This chain links TRBV5-1 with TRBJ2-2; possibly TRBD1 or TRBD2 for D (6 bases each). V was shortened by 5 bases and J by 7 bases, with 15 bases between the two germline ends. CDR3 size: 14 residues. Germline CDR1 SGHRS, CDR2 YFSETQ. The CDR3 DNA reads as TGCGCCAGCAGAACGGGGGCGCAAGGCGGGGAGCTGTTTTTT. Its translation: CASRTGAQGGELFF. The whole variable domain, remainder taken from reference TRBV5-1 and TRBJ2-2, is KAGVTQTPRYLIKTRGQQVTLSCSPISGHRSVSWYQQTPGQGLQFLFEYFSETQRNKGNFPGRFSGRQFSNSRSEMNVSTLELGDSALYLCASRTGAQGGELFFGEGSRLTVL.

This clonotype was seen only a few times. CDR3 region: CASRGASGGAGEQFF. The CDR3 bases are TGTGCCAGCAGGGGAGCTAGCGGGGGGGCCGGTGAGCAGTTCTTC. The genes are TRBV12-3 or TRBV12-4 and TRBJ2-1, with 12 nucleotides matching TRBD2. The CDR3 spans 15 residues. Unmatched junction bases numbered 9, after V lost 6 bases and J lost 9 bases.